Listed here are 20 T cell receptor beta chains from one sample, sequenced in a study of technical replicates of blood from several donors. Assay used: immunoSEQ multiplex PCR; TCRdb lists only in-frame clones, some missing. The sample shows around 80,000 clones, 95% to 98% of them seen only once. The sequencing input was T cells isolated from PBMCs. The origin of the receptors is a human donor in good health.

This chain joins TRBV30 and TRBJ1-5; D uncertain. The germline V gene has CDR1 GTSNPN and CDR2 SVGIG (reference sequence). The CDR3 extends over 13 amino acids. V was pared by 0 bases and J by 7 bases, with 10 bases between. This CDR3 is CAWSVRDGQPQHF. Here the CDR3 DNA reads TGTGCCTGGAGTGTTCGAGACGGGCAGCCCCAGCATTTT.

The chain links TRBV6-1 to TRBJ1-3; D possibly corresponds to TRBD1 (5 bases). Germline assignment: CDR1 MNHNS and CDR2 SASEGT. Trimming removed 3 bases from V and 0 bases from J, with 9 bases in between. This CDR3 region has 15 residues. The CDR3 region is CASSERGYSGNTIYF. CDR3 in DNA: TGTGCCAGCAGTGAGCGGGGGTACTCTGGAAACACCATATATTTT.

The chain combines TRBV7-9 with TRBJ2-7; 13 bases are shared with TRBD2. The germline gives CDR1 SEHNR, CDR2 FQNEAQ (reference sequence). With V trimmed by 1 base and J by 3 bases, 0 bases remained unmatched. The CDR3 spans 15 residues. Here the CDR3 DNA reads TGTGCCAGCAGCTTAGGGACTAGCGGGGGCTACGAGCAGTACTTC. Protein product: CASSLGTSGGYEQYF.

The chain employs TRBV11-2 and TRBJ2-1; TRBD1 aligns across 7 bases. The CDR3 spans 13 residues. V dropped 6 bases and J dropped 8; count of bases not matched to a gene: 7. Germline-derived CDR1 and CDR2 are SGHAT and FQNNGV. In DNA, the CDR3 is TGTGCCAGCAGAAAGACAGGGTCCCATGAGCAGTTCTTC. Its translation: CASRKTGSHEQFF.

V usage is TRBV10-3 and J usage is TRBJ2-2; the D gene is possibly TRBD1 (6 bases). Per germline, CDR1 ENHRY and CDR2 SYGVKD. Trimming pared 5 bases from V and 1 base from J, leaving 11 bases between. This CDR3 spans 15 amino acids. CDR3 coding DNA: TGTGCCATCAGTACTAAACAGGGGAACACCGGGGAGCTGTTTTTT. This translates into CAISTKQGNTGELFF.

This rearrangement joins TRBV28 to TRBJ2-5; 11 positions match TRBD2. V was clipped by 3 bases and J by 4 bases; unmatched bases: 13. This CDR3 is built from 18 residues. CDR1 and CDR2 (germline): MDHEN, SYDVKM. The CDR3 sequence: CASSLPPLGLAVGETQYF. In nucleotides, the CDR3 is TGTGCCAGCAGTTTGCCTCCGTTGGGACTAGCGGTGGGAGAGACCCAGTACTTC.

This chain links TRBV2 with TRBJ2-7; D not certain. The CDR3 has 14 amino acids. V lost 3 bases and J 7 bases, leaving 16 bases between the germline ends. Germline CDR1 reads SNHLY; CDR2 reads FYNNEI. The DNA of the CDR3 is TGTGCCAGCAGTGACCCCCAGGCTCGTTGGGAGCAGTACTTC. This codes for CASSDPQARWEQYF.

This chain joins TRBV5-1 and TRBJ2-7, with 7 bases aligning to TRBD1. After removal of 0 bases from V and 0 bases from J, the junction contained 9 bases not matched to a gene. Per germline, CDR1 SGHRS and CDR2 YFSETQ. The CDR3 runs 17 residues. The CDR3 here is CASSLAVFGQASYEQYF. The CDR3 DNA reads TGCGCCAGCAGCTTGGCGGTTTTCGGACAGGCCTCCTACGAGCAGTACTTC.

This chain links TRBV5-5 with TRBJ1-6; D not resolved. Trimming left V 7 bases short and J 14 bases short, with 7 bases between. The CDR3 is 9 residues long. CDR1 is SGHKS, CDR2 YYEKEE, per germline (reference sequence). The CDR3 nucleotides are TGTGCCAGCCTGGAGGCCCTCCACTTT. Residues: CASLEALHF.

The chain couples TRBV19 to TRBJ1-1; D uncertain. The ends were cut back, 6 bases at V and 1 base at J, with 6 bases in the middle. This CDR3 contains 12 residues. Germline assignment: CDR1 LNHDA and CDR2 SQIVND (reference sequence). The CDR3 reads CASRQQNTEAFF. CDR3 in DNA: TGTGCCAGTAGACAGCAGAACACTGAAGCTTTCTTT.

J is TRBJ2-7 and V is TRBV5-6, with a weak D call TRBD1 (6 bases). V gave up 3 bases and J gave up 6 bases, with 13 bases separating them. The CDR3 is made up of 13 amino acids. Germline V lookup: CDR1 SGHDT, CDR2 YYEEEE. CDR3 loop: CASSSDRRSEQYF. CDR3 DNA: TGTGCCAGCAGCTCCGACAGGAGAAGCGAGCAGTACTTC.

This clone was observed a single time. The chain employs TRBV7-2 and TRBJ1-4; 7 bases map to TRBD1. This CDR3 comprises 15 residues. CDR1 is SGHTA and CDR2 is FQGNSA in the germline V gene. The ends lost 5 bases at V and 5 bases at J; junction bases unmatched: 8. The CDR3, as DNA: TGTGCCAGCAGCGTTACAGGGGCTTCGAATGAAAAACTGTTTTTT. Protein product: CASSVTGASNEKLFF.

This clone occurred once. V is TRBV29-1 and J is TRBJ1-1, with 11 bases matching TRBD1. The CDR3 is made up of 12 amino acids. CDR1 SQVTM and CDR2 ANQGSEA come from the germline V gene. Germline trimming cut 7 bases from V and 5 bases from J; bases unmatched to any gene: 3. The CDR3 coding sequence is TGCAGCGCCGGACAGGGGGCTACTGAAGCTTTCTTT. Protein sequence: CSAGQGATEAFF.

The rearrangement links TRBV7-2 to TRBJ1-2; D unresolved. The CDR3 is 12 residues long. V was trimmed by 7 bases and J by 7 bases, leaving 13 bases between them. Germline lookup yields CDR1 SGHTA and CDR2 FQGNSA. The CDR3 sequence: CASTVREFGYTF. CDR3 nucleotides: TGTGCCAGCACCGTTAGGGAGTTTGGCTACACCTTC.

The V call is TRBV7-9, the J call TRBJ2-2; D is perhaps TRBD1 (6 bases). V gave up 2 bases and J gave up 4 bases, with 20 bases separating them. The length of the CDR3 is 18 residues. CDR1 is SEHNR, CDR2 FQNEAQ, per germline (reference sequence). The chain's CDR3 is CASSLKFLGQTFTGELFF. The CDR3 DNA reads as TGTGCCAGCAGCTTAAAATTTTTAGGACAGACTTTCACCGGGGAGCTGTTTTTT. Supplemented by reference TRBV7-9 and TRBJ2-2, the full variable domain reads DTGVSQNPRHKITKRGQNVTFRCDPISEHNRLYWYRQTLGQGPEFLTYFQNEAQLEKSRLLSDRFSAERPKGSFSTLEIQRTEQGDSAMYLCASSLKFLGQTFTGELFFGEGSRLTVL.

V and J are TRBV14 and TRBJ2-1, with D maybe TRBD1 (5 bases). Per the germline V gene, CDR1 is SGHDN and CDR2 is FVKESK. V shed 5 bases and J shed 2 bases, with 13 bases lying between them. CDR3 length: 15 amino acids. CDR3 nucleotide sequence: TGTGCCAGCAGCTTAGAAGGGGATACCTACAATGAGCAGTTCTTC. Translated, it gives CASSLEGDTYNEQFF. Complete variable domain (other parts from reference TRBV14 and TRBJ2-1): EAGVTQFPSHSVIEKGQTVTLRCDPISGHDNLYWYRRVMGKEIKFLLHFVKESKQDESGMPNNRFLAERTGGTYSTLKVQPAELEDSGVYFCASSLEGDTYNEQFFGPGTRLTVL.

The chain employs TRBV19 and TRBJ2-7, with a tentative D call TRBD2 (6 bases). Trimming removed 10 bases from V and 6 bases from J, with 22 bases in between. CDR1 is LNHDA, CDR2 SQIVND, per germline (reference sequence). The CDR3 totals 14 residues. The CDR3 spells CATSIGVEGFEQYF. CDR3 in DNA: TGTGCCACTTCAATCGGGGTGGAGGGTTTCGAGCAGTACTTC.

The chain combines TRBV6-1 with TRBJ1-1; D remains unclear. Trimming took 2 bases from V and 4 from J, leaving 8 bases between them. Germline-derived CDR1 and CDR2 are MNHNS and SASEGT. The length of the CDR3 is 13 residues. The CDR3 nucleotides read TGTGCCAGCAGTGAATGGGCGAGCACTGAAGCTTTCTTT. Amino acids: CASSEWASTEAFF.

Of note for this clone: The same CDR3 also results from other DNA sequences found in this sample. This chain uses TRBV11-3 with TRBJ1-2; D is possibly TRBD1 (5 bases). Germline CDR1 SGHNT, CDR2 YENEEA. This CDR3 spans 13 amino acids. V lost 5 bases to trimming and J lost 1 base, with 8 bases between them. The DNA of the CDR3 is TGTGCCAGCAGCCCCGACAGTAACTATGGCTACACCTTC. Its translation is CASSPDSNYGYTF.

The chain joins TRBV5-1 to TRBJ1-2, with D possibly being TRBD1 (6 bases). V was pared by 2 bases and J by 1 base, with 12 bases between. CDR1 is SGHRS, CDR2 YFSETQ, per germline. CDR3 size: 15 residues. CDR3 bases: TGCGCCAGCAGCTTACACTCAGGGGTTAACTATGGCTACACCTTC. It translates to CASSLHSGVNYGYTF. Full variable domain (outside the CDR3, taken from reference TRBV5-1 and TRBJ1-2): KAGVTQTPRYLIKTRGQQVTLSCSPISGHRSVSWYQQTPGQGLQFLFEYFSETQRNKGNFPGRFSGRQFSNSRSEMNVSTLELGDSALYLCASSLHSGVNYGYTFGSGTRLTVV.